The rows below give T cell receptor beta chains drawn from one sample of a study of T cells after yellow fever vaccination. MiXCR, run by TCRdb on the 5' RACE reads, gives a single entry per CDR3 protein. The sample includes 300,000 to 400,000 distinct CDR3 sequences, approximately 12% of them seen just once. The sequencing used CD4+ T cells sorted from PBMCs, collected 45 days after the yellow fever booster vaccination. These receptors originate from a man aged 18 to 29 who received the YFV17D yellow fever vaccine. Both conserved end residues are part of each CDR3. D genes are given only for firm matches. Rows may omit the clone size; those that give it use once, few, many or a size class.

TRBJ1-1,-,TRBV12-3/TRBV12-4,-,TGTGCCAGCAGGGGGGCCGGACCTGAAGCTTTCTTT,CASRGAGPEAFF
TRBJ1-3,few,TRBV29-1,TRBD1,TGCAGCGTTGAAGCCCCCAGGGGGCAGACTGGAAACACCATATATTTT,CSVEAPRGQTGNTIYF
TRBJ1-4,few,TRBV5-1,-,TGCGCCAGCAGCCTTCTTCCAGGGGCCAATGAAAAACTGTTTTTT,CASSLLPGANEKLFF
TRBJ1-6,few,TRBV5-8,TRBD1,TGTGCCAGCGGAACGGGACAGTATAATTCACCCCTCCACTTT,CASGTGQYNSPLHF
TRBJ1-6,-,TRBV18,-,TGTGCCAGCTCTGGAAGCCGGCTTTCACCCCTCCACTTT,CASSGSRLSPLHF
TRBJ2-7,few,TRBV20-1,-,TGCAGTGCTAGCCGAACCTACGAGCAGTACTTC,CSASRTYEQYF
TRBJ2-2,many,TRBV2,TRBD2,TGTGCCAGCAGGGGACTAGCGGACACCGGGGAGCTGTTTTTT,CASRGLADTGELFF
TRBJ1-3,few,TRBV9,-,TGTGCCAGCAGCGTAGGGAATAGCAACTCTGGAAACACCATATATTTT,CASSVGNSNSGNTIYF
TRBJ1-5,few,TRBV4-2,TRBD1,TGTGCCAGCAGCCAAGAAGACCACAGGGGGCGAGGTCGTCAGCCCCAGCATTTT,CASSQEDHRGRGRQPQHF
TRBJ2-1,-,TRBV24-1,TRBD1,TGTGCCACCAGTGAGGCCGGGACAGGGAGATCCAATGAGCAGTTCTTC,CATSEAGTGRSNEQFF
TRBJ2-2,few,TRBV5-1,TRBD1,TGCGCCAGCAGCGGAGGACAGGGGCCCGGGGAGCTGTTTTTT,CASSGGQGPGELFF
TRBJ2-5,once,TRBV6-5,TRBD2,TGTGCCAGCAGTTCCCCTCGGGCTAGCGGGGGGGCTCAGCCCCAAGAGACCCAGTACTTC,CASSSPRASGGAQPQETQYF
TRBJ1-1,-,TRBV7-2,-,TGTGCCAGCAGCCAGAGGGATAGCTATGGTAGAGCTTTCTTT,CASSQRDSYGRAFF
TRBJ2-5,many,TRBV28,-,TGTGCCAGCAGTTTATGGACAGGCCCCGAAGAGACCCAGTACTTC,CASSLWTGPEETQYF
TRBJ2-3,few,TRBV28,TRBD2,TGTGCCAGCTCACCCCGATGGCGCGGGGGGGCCCCCCCAGATACGCAGTATTTT,CASSPRWRGGAPPDTQYF
TRBJ2-5,many,TRBV10-3,TRBD2,TGTGCCGTAGGACTAGCGGGACAAGAGACCCAGTACTTC,CAVGLAGQETQYF
TRBJ2-7,few,TRBV12-3/TRBV12-4,-,TGTGCCAGCAGTTATACTCCAATTACACAAACCTACGAGCAGTACTTC,CASSYTPITQTYEQYF
TRBJ2-3,few,TRBV20-1,-,TGCAGTGCCCAACCATTCCAGGCCCGGAGCACAGATACGCAGTATTTT,CSAQPFQARSTDTQYF
TRBJ1-1,few,TRBV28,-,TGTGCTCACAAGGGGGGGCGGGCGAACACTGAAGCTTTCTTT,CAHKGGRANTEAFF
TRBJ1-4,-,TRBV28,TRBD1,TGTGCCAGCAGTGGACGGACAGGGAATGAAAAACTGTTTTTT,CASSGRTGNEKLFF
TRBJ2-3,-,TRBV11-2,-,TGTGCCAGCAGCTTCCGACGGACTGCTAGCACAGATACGCAGTATTTT,CASSFRRTASTDTQYF
TRBJ1-6,-,TRBV25-1,-,TGTGCCAGCACGGCAGGAGGACGCTCACCCCTCCACTTT,CASTAGGRSPLHF
TRBJ1-6,many,TRBV7-9,-,TGTGCCAGCAGCTTGGCGACGGATTCACCCCTCCACTTT,CASSLATDSPLHF
TRBJ2-3,few,TRBV7-2,TRBD2,TGTGCCAGCAGCTTGGGACTAGCGGGGAGTAAAGATACGCAGTATTTT,CASSLGLAGSKDTQYF
TRBJ1-1,-,TRBV5-1,TRBD1,TGCGCCAGCAGCTTGGGTTCAGGGGGGTACACTGAAGCTTTCTTT,CASSLGSGGYTEAFF
TRBJ2-3,few,TRBV10-3,TRBD1,TGTGCCATCAGTAAGACAGGGTCAAGGTCAGATACGCAGTATTTT,CAISKTGSRSDTQYF
TRBJ1-5,few,TRBV20-1,-,TGCAGTGCCAGCGGAGGTGGAGGGCCCCAGCATTTT,CSASGGGGPQHF
TRBJ1-1,-,TRBV6-6,-,TGTGCCAGCAGTTGGGGACCGACGAACACTGAAGCTTTCTTT,CASSWGPTNTEAFF
TRBJ2-2,many,TRBV24-1,TRBD1,TGTGCCACCAGTGACCGGGACAGGTCGGGCACCGGGGAGCTGTTTTTT,CATSDRDRSGTGELFF
TRBJ2-4,few,TRBV6-1,-,TGTGCCAGCAGTGAACGGGCGGGTTCCAAAAACATTCAGTACTTC,CASSERAGSKNIQYF
TRBJ1-1,-,TRBV12-3/TRBV12-4,TRBD1,TGTGCCAGCAGTAAGGGGGCTAGGACTGAAGCTTTCTTT,CASSKGARTEAFF
TRBJ2-7,few,TRBV10-3,TRBD1,TGTGCCATCAGTGAGTCAGGAGGACAGGGTGAATACGAGCAGTACTTC,CAISESGGQGEYEQYF
TRBJ1-1,few,TRBV7-8,-,TGTGCCACCCTATATAATGCAGGGGACACTGAAGCTTTCTTT,CATLYNAGDTEAFF
TRBJ1-5,-,TRBV28,-,TGTGCCAGCAGTTCGGGGGCGGGGGGCAATCAGCCCCAGCATTTT,CASSSGAGGNQPQHF
TRBJ2-3,many,TRBV23-1,-,TGCGCCAGCATTACAGGGTCGAGCACAGATACGCAGTATTTT,CASITGSSTDTQYF
TRBJ1-6,-,TRBV19,-,TGTGCCAGTAGTAGGGGTCCGATCTCCTATAATTCACCCCTCCACTTT,CASSRGPISYNSPLHF
TRBJ2-1,few,TRBV6-1,-,TGTGCCAGCAATAACCCCTTGAGTGAGCAGTTCTTC,CASNNPLSEQFF
TRBJ2-3,-,TRBV5-5,TRBD2,TGTGCCAGCAGCTCTTTAGCGGGGGGGCCATATACGCAGTATTTT,CASSSLAGGPYTQYF
TRBJ2-3,-,TRBV20-1,TRBD2,TGCAGTTCCGGACTAGCGGGGGGGACCCCAGATACGCAGTATTTT,CSSGLAGGTPDTQYF
TRBJ1-1,-,TRBV5-6,-,TGTGCCAGCAGCAAATCGGACTTGTACACTGAAGCTTTCTTT,CASSKSDLYTEAFF
TRBJ2-3,-,TRBV7-2,-,TGTGCCAGCAGCTTGTCCCATGCAGATACGCAGTATTTT,CASSLSHADTQYF
TRBJ2-2,few,TRBV6-5,TRBD2,TGTGCCACGACCAGACTAGCGTGGAACACCGGGGAGCTGTTTTTT,CATTRLAWNTGELFF
TRBJ2-1,few,TRBV7-2,-,TGTGCCAGCAGCTTAGGTCCGGGGCCCAATGAGCAGTTCTTC,CASSLGPGPNEQFF
TRBJ2-1,many,TRBV5-1,TRBD2,TGCGCCAGCAGCTCGGCCAGGACTAGCGGGACCTACAATGAGCAGTTCTTC,CASSSARTSGTYNEQFF
TRBJ2-7,many,TRBV5-1,TRBD1,TGCGCCAGCAGCCCGGACAGGGGCTCCTACGAGCAGTACTTC,CASSPDRGSYEQYF
TRBJ1-2,-,TRBV5-6,TRBD1,TGTGCCAGCAGAGTCAGACAGGGACAGAACTATGGCTACACCTTC,CASRVRQGQNYGYTF
TRBJ2-1,many,TRBV5-1,-,TGCGCCAGCAGCGCCGGGGGTTACGACAATGAGCAGTTCTTC,CASSAGGYDNEQFF
TRBJ1-2,few,TRBV6-5,-,TGTGCCAGCAGCCCCGACGGGTCTAACTATGGCTACACCTTC,CASSPDGSNYGYTF
TRBJ2-5,few,TRBV5-1,TRBD2,TGCGCCAGCAGCTTGGAACTGAGCGGGGCCGCCGGCAAGACCCAGTACTTC,CASSLELSGAAGKTQYF
TRBJ2-3,-,TRBV6-1,-,TGTGCCAGCAGTGTTGGCAGGCTGGGGGGAAATACGCAGTATTTT,CASSVGRLGGNTQYF
TRBJ1-1,-,TRBV5-1,TRBD1,TGCGCCAGCAGCCCCAGGGGGCGCTTGGACACTGAAGCTTTCTTT,CASSPRGRLDTEAFF